Listed below are T cell receptor beta chains from one sample, sequenced in a study of T-cell memory formation after mild COVID-19. TCRdb reanalysed the 5' RACE reads using MiXCR and keeps one entry per CDR3 protein. The data hold tens of thousands of distinct CDR3 sequences, with about 6% observed a single time. Source material: PBMCs or a T cell subset sorted from them (not recorded which). Every receptor here comes from an adult who had mild COVID-19 (a few samples of this study predate the infection). Cell type and time point are not known. Each CDR3 is given without its conserved first and last residue. D genes are given only for firm matches.

V gene | D gene | CDR3 protein
TRBV6-5 | . | ASSPDRSRYNEQF
TRBV29-1 | . | SVGGPGQVDGYT
TRBV7-9 | . | ASSLGLDTQY
TRBV20-1 | . | SVTQGRYEQY
TRBV4-3 | TRBD2 | ASSQDGVSGDTQY
TRBV11-3 | . | ASSLGPGETEAF
TRBV27 | TRBD1 | ASSLGQGTEQY
TRBV6-1 | TRBD1 | ASSEVGTGAEAF
TRBV13 | TRBD1 | ASRLTGTGSEKLF
TRBV12-3/TRBV12-4 | . | ASSVEGISNQPQH
TRBV20-1 | . | SAPHTSTYEQY
TRBV6-2/TRBV6-3 | TRBD2 | AGKTSGAETQY
TRBV7-3 | . | ASSFDGNTGELF
TRBV7-9 | . | ASSPPSNQANTEAF
TRBV7-6 | . | ASSLWDRVRATYEQY
TRBV6-5 | . | ASSYSIGGDNYGYT
TRBV20-1 | . | SAKTGNQPQH
TRBV12-3/TRBV12-4 | . | ASSGVEAF
TRBV3-1 | TRBD1 | ASSPGTDYEQY
TRBV7-6 | . | ASSLGMGQNQPQH
TRBV30 | . | AWKKQVNTEAF
TRBV18 | . | ASSPGDANYGYT
TRBV5-1 | . | ASRPAVRGNVNEQF
TRBV5-1 | TRBD1 | ASSLYGDRSNEQY
TRBV14 | . | ASSQRTTDTQY
TRBV29-1 | . | SVVVGTDTQY
TRBV5-1 | TRBD2 | ASSFVAGEGTGELF
TRBV12-3/TRBV12-4 | . | ASSQKVNTEAF
TRBV24-1 | TRBD2 | ATSDLRPTSGRNEQF
TRBV7-2 | . | ASSSLGDLNTIY
TRBV29-1 | . | SVEEGRGFQAF
TRBV12-3/TRBV12-4 | . | ASSRRGRDTEAF
TRBV20-1 | . | SASASGPAYEQY
TRBV11-2 | . | ASLKGEKLF
TRBV7-9 | . | ASSREIRDTQY
TRBV12-3/TRBV12-4 | TRBD2 | ASSEGLAEETQY
TRBV7-3 | . | ASSLGVRTDTQY
TRBV5-6 | . | ASSPGPRGNYEQY
TRBV7-9 | . | ASSRDSSDEQF
TRBV12-3/TRBV12-4 | . | ASSLEQGNWGQY
TRBV5-5 | . | ASSLDVGKLF
TRBV3-1 | . | ASSRGLLRGDTQY
TRBV30 | . | AWSFSRLEQF
TRBV28 | . | ASRGVALGADAF